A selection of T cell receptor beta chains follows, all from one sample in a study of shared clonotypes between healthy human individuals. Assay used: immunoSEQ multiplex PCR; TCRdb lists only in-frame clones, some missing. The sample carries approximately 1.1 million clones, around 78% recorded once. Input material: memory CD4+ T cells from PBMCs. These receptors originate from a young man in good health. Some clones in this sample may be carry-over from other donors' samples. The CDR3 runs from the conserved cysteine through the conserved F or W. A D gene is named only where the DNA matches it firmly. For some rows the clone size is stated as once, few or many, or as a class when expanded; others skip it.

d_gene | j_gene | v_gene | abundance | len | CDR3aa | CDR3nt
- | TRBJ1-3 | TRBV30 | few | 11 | CAWGSGNTIYF | TGTGCCTGGGGCTCTGGAAACACCATATATTTT
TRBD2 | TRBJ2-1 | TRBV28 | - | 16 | CASSSLLAGGKNEQFF | TGTGCCAGCAGCTCTCTATTAGCGGGAGGGAAGAATGAGCAGTTCTTC
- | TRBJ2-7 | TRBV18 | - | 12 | CASSEKNYEQYF | TGTGCCAGCTCAGAGAAAAACTACGAGCAGTACTTC
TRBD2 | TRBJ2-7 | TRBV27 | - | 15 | CASSLPGGPSYEQYF | TGTGCCAGCAGTTTACCGGGAGGGCCATCCTACGAGCAGTACTTC
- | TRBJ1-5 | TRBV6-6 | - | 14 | CASSPREFHQPQHF | TGTGCCAGCAGCCCCAGGGAGTTCCATCAGCCCCAGCATTTT
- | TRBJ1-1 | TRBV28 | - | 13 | CASILPGDTEAFF | TGTGCCAGCATTCTCCCCGGGGACACTGAAGCTTTCTTT
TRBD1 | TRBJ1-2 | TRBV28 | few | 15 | CASSSRTGGVYGYTF | TGTGCCAGCAGCTCCCGAACAGGGGGCGTCTATGGCTACACCTTC
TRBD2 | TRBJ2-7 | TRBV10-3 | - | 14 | CAISTTSGSYEQYF | TGTGCCATCAGTACCACTAGCGGGAGCTACGAGCAGTACTTC
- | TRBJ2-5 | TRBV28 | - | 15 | CASSSHGGTAGAQYF | TGTGCCAGCAGTTCCCATGGCGGGACGGCGGGCGCCCAGTACTTC
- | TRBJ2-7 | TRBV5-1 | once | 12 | CASSIVSYEQYF | TGCGCCAGCAGCATAGTCTCCTACGAGCAGTACTTC
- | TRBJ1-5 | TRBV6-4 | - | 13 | CASSEGFNQPQHF | TGTGCCAGCAGTGAGGGGTTCAATCAGCCCCAGCATTTT
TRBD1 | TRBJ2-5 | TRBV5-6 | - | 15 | CASSLGQGGQETQYF | TGTGCCAGCAGCCTAGGACAGGGGGGTCAAGAGACCCAGTACTTC
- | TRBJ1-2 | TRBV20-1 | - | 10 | CSRSRGGYTF | TGCAGTCGTTCACGAGGGGGCTACACCTTC
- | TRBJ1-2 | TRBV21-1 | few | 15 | CASSKVGHPNYGYTF | TGTGCCAGCAGCAAAGTCGGACACCCAAACTATGGCTACACCTTC
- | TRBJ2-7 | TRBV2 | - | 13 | CASSTTGIYEQYF | TGTGCCAGCAGCACGACAGGTATCTACGAGCAGTACTTC
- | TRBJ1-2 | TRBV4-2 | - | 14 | CASSQDLSNYGYTF | TGTGCCAGCAGCCAAGATCTATCAAACTATGGCTACACCTTC
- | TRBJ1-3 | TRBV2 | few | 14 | CASRTRSSGNTIYF | TGTGCCAGCAGGACAAGGTCGAGCGGAAACACCATATATTTT
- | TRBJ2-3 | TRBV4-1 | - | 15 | CASSEGTTRTDTQYF | TGCGCCAGCAGCGAGGGGACCACGCGCACAGATACGCAGTATTTT
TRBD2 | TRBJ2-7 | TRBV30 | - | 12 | CASSGRPREQYF | TGTGCCTCTAGCGGGAGGCCTCGGGAGCAGTACTTC